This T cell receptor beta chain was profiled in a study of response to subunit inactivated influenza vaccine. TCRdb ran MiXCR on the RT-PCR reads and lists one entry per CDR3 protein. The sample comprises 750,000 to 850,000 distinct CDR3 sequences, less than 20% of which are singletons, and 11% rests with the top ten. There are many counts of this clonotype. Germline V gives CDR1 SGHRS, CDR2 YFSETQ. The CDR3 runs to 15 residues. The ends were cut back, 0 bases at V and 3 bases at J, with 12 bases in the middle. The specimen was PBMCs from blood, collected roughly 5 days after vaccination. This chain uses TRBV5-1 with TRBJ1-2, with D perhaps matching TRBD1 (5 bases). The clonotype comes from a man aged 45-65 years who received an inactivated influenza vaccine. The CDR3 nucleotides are TGCGCCAGCAGCTTGGCCTTGAGGGGTGACTATGGCTACACCTTC. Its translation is CASSLALRGDYGYTF. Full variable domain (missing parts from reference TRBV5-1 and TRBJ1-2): KAGVTQTPRYLIKTRGQQVTLSCSPISGHRSVSWYQQTPGQGLQFLFEYFSETQRNKGNFPGRFSGRQFSNSRSEMNVSTLELGDSALYLCASSLALRGDYGYTFGSGTRLTVV.